Shown below are 22 T cell receptor beta chains from a single sample sequenced in a study of beta chain features in type 1 diabetes. Whole-study results and caveats: Moderately but significantly shorter TCRB CDR3s were found in Type 1 diabetes patients in all four CD4+ subsets.

Of the isolated RNA, all was reverse transcribed, and so the sequenced material was expressed TCRB transcripts. Repertoires were generated with immunoSEQ multiplex PCR, while TCRdb's copy carries only in-frame clones and drops some. The sample includes 12,000 to 15,000 clones, around three fifths of them seen just once. These receptors' targets are unknown. Sequencing was done on a sample of stem cell memory CD4+ T cells from blood. The receptor set was obtained from a woman between 18 and 30 years old with type 1 diabetes.

The chain carries TRBV28 and TRBJ2-4; 9 bases map to TRBD2. Germline lookup yields CDR1 MDHEN and CDR2 SYDVKM. J was trimmed by 1 base and V by 10 bases; bases with no gene match: 11. The CDR3 length is 16 residues. The CDR3 region has the DNA TGTGCCACGACCAGCGGGGGGAATCTGGCCAAAAACATTCAGTACTTC. This sequence encodes CATTSGGNLAKNIQYF.

The sample holds a few counts of this clone. The V and J genes are TRBV28 and TRBJ1-1, with a weak D call TRBD1 (6 bases). CDR1 is MDHEN, CDR2 SYDVKM, per germline. Trimming pared 1 base from V and 8 bases from J, leaving 11 bases between. The CDR3 spans 13 residues. CDR3 region: CASSLSRQAEAFF. As DNA, the CDR3 is TGTGCCAGCAGTTTATCCCGACAGGCCGAAGCTTTCTTT.

DNA for the CDR3: TGTGCCAGCAGCACCTCGACAGAGAACACTGAAGCTTTCTTT. The encoded protein is CASSTSTENTEAFF. The J gene is TRBJ1-1, the V gene TRBV5-4; a weak D match, TRBD1 (5 bases). V lost 4 bases and J lost 1, with 11 bases in between. Germline lookup yields CDR1 SGHNT and CDR2 YYREEE (reference sequence). The CDR3 spans 14 residues.

This clone has a handful of counts. This chain uses TRBV28 with TRBJ2-5; D is possibly TRBD1 (6 bases). The J call may be faulty, since TRBJ2-7 better matches the DNA end. The germline gives CDR1 MDHEN, CDR2 SYDVKM. The CDR3 runs to 16 residues. As DNA, the CDR3 is TGTGCCAGCAGTCCCCCCGGGACAAGGAGCTCCTACGAGCAGTACTTC. The encoded protein is CASSPPGTRSSYEQYF.

The table lists this clone with a few counts. The rearrangement joins TRBV27 to TRBJ1-4; the D gene is possibly TRBD1 (6 bases). Germline values: CDR1 MNHEY, CDR2 SMNVEV (reference sequence). The CDR3 runs to 14 residues. Trimming stripped 2 bases from V and 7 bases from J, with 11 bases between. The CDR3 spells CASSLAGAAEKLFF. CDR3 in DNA: TGTGCCAGCAGTTTAGCGGGGGCAGCTGAAAAACTGTTTTTT.

V gene TRBV29-1 combines with J gene TRBJ2-5, with 7 positions matching TRBD2. Germline CDR1 SQVTM, CDR2 ANQGSEA. The CDR3 has 13 residues. V dropped 5 bases and J dropped 5; count of bases not matched to a gene: 8. CDR3 in DNA: TGCAGCGTTTTCTCCGGGAGGTTGGAGACCCAGTACTTC. This translates into CSVFSGRLETQYF. Supplemented by reference TRBV29-1 and TRBJ2-5, the full variable domain reads SAVISQKPSRDICQRGTSLTIQCQVDSQVTMMFWYRQQPGQSLTLIATANQGSEATYESGFVIDKFPISRPNLTFSTLTVSNMSPEDSSIYLCSVFSGRLETQYFGPGTRLLVL.

In its sample, this clone was seen once. V and J are TRBV5-4 and TRBJ1-2, with 8 nucleotides matching TRBD1. With V trimmed by 0 bases and J by 8 bases, 6 bases remained unmatched. Germline V CDR1 and CDR2: SGHNT, YYREEE (reference sequence). The CDR3 is 14 residues long. CDR3 loop: CASSLGQGLEGYTF. DNA of the CDR3: TGTGCCAGCAGCTTGGGACAGGGGTTGGAAGGCTACACCTTC.

The gene calls are TRBV7-9 and TRBJ1-6, with D possibly being TRBD1 (6 bases). Germline CDR1 is SEHNR and CDR2 is FQNEAQ (reference sequence). The CDR3 has 14 residues. Trimming removed 5 bases from V and 9 bases from J, with 14 bases in between. The CDR3 DNA follows: TGTGCCAGCAGCCTACAGGGCGGCGGTTCACCCCTCCACTTT. Translating gives CASSLQGGGSPLHF. Full variable domain (rest looked up from reference TRBV7-9 and TRBJ1-6): DTGVSQNPRHKITKRGQNVTFRCDPISEHNRLYWYRQTLGQGPEFLTYFQNEAQLEKSRLLSDRFSAERPKGSFSTLEIQRTEQGDSAMYLCASSLQGGGSPLHFGNGTRLTVT.

The CDR3 is CASSLFRTDTQYF. Written as DNA, the CDR3 is TGTGCCAGCAGCCTTTTTCGCACAGATACGCAGTATTTT. The V call is TRBV7-6, the J call TRBJ2-3; the D is unclear. V was shortened by 5 bases and J by 1 base, with 7 bases between the two germline ends. Germline V gives CDR1 SGHVS, CDR2 FNYEAQ. The CDR3 is made up of 13 amino acids. Full variable domain (remainder filled in from reference TRBV7-6 and TRBJ2-3): GAGVSQSPRYKVTKRGQDVALRCDPISGHVSLYWYRQALGQGPEFLTYFNYEAQQDKSGLPNDRFSAERPEGSISTLTIQRTEQRDSAMYRCASSLFRTDTQYFGPGTRLTVL.

V is TRBV7-2 and J is TRBJ2-3, with a tentative D call TRBD2 (6 bases). CDR1 and CDR2 (germline): SGHTA, FQGNSA. This CDR3 spans 14 amino acids. Trimming left V 5 bases short and J 7 bases short, with 16 bases between. The CDR3 is CASSNRDSPYTQYF. The CDR3 nucleotides are TGTGCCAGCAGCAACCGGGACTCTCCCTATACGCAGTATTTT.

V is TRBV6-1 and J is TRBJ1-5; D is ambiguous. Germline assignment: CDR1 MNHNS and CDR2 SASEGT. The CDR3 length is 13 residues. V shed 2 bases and J shed 4 bases, with 6 bases lying between them. The CDR3 DNA is TGTGCCAGCAGTGAACACGGGAATCAGCCCCAGCATTTT. Its translation: CASSEHGNQPQHF.

V and J are TRBV18 and TRBJ1-4, with a possible D match to TRBD1 (5 bases). There are 14 residues in the CDR3. Trimming left V 3 bases short and J 7 bases short, with 12 bases between. Germline V gene sequence: CDR1 KGHSH, CDR2 LQKENI. CDR3 residues: CASSPQGRGEKLFF. The CDR3 nucleotides are TGTGCCAGCTCACCCCAGGGAAGAGGTGAAAAACTGTTTTTT.

The chain carries TRBV2 and TRBJ1-5, with 7 positions matching TRBD1. V was clipped by 8 bases and J by 3 bases; unmatched bases: 7. Germline CDR1 SNHLY, CDR2 FYNNEI. The CDR3 extends over 14 amino acids. The DNA of the CDR3 is TGTGCCAGCCAGACGACAGGGAACAATCAGCCCCAGCATTTT. This encodes CASQTTGNNQPQHF.

This clone was detected only a few times. This chain joins TRBV7-2 and TRBJ1-4, with 7 bases fitting TRBD1. The CDR3 covers 15 residues. Germline assignment: CDR1 SGHTA and CDR2 FQGNSA. With 6 bases clipped from V and 11 bases from J, the junction kept 15 bases outside the gene matches. CDR3 sequence: CASSGTGTAPGKLFF. The CDR3 region has the DNA TGTGCCAGCAGTGGAACCGGGACAGCCCCGGGTAAACTGTTTTTT.

The rearrangement links TRBV29-1 to TRBJ2-7; a possible D gene is TRBD1 (5 bases). Germline V gives CDR1 SQVTM, CDR2 ANQGSEA. The CDR3 spans 11 residues. Trimming shortened V by 4 bases and J by 6 bases, and 10 bases separated the two germline ends. The CDR3 is CSVGGPGEQYF. The CDR3, as DNA: TGCAGCGTTGGGGGCCCCGGCGAGCAGTACTTC.

This clone was detected a few times. J is TRBJ2-4 and V is TRBV7-2; TRBD1 aligns across 10 bases. The length of the CDR3 is 15 residues. Trimming took 3 bases from V and 6 from J; bases not matched to a gene: 5. CDR1 and CDR2 (germline): SGHTA, FQGNSA. The CDR3 coding sequence is TGTGCCAGCAGCTTTGGACAGGGGGGGAGAAACATTCAGTACTTC. Amino acid sequence: CASSFGQGGRNIQYF.

This chain joins TRBV29-1 and TRBJ2-7, with D possibly matching TRBD1 (5 bases). Germline CDR1 SQVTM, CDR2 ANQGSEA. The CDR3 is made up of 12 amino acids. Trimming removed 2 bases at V and 5 bases at J, with 10 bases between. This chain's CDR3 is CSVELDINEQYF. The DNA of the CDR3 is TGCAGCGTTGAACTGGACATTAACGAGCAGTACTTC.

This clone was seen once. The CDR3 protein is CASSPREGNTEAFF. In nucleotides, the CDR3 is TGTGCCAGCTCACCCAGGGAAGGGAACACTGAAGCTTTCTTT. This chain uses TRBV18 with TRBJ1-1, with D tentatively TRBD1 (5 bases). The germline V gene encodes CDR1 KGHSH and CDR2 LQKENI. CDR3 size: 14 residues. Trimming took off 3 bases at V and 1 base at J, with 9 bases between the two ends.

The V and J genes are TRBV5-6 and TRBJ2-6, with a weak D call TRBD1 (5 bases). CDR3 size: 14 residues. Per germline, CDR1 SGHDT and CDR2 YYEEEE. Deletions cut 2 bases from V and 4 bases from J, with 7 bases between. CDR3 DNA: TGTGCCAGCAGCTTAGGGGCCGGGGCCAACGTCCTGACTTTC. Amino acid sequence: CASSLGAGANVLTF.

The chain combines TRBV28 with TRBJ2-2; D not resolved. Germline V lookup: CDR1 MDHEN, CDR2 SYDVKM. V gave up 7 bases and J gave up 9 bases, with 12 bases separating them. The CDR3 is 12 amino acids. The CDR3 DNA sequence: TGTGCCAGCACCCTGATGGGCCGGGAGCTGTTTTTT. Amino acid sequence: CASTLMGRELFF.

The J gene is TRBJ2-7, the V gene TRBV5-1, with 11 bases identical to TRBD2. This CDR3 contains 14 residues. With 6 bases clipped from V and 3 bases from J, the junction kept 5 bases outside the gene matches. Germline CDR1 SGHRS, CDR2 YFSETQ. In DNA form, the CDR3 reads TGCGCCAGCACACCCGGGACTAGCGGCTACGAGCAGTACTTC. It specifies CASTPGTSGYEQYF.

This chain joins TRBV29-1 and TRBJ1-4; D ambiguous. This CDR3 has 11 residues. V was clipped by 7 bases and J by 4 bases, with 7 bases between them. Germline-derived CDR1 and CDR2 are SQVTM and ANQGSEA. The CDR3 bases are TGCAGCGCGGGATATAATGAAAAACTGTTTTTT. It specifies CSAGYNEKLFF.